This T cell receptor beta chain was identified during a study of beta chain features in type 1 diabetes. This clone was seen more than once but under ten times. What it recognizes is unknown. Investigators reverse transcribed all isolated RNA, so they sequenced expressed TCRB transcripts. The table came from immunoSEQ multiplex PCR; TCRdb's copy has only in-frame clones and leaves some out. The sample comprises hundreds of thousands of clones, around an eighth of which are singletons, and 0.035% to 0.045% rests with the top ten. Regarding the study as a whole: In all four CD4+ subsets, TCRB CDR3 length was significantly, moderately reduced in type 1 diabetes.

The V end lost 4 bases, the J end lost 5 bases, and 11 bases lay between the germline ends. Germline V gene sequence: CDR1 SQVTM, CDR2 ANQGSEA. The CDR3 contains 12 residues. This TCR came from a young man with type 1 diabetes. V usage is TRBV29-1 and J usage is TRBJ2-5; TRBD1 or TRBD2 may be the D gene (5 bases each). Sequenced material: naive CD4+ T cells from blood. CDR3 coding DNA: TGCAGCGTTGGGGACGGGGCGGAGACCCAGTACTTC. Encoded protein: CSVGDGAETQYF.